These T cell receptor beta chains were read from a single sample in a study of cytomegalovirus exposure and HLA in healthy donors. Clones were read by immunoSEQ multiplex PCR, and TCRdb kept only the in-frame ones, dropping some. The table lists some 200,000 clones, 84% of them singletons. Sequenced input: PBMCs. The receptor set was obtained from a woman between 18 and 30 years old in good health and CMV-seropositive. CDR3s include the opening cysteine and the closing phenylalanine or tryptophan. D genes are given only for firm matches. The size entry is marked missing in some rows and otherwise reads once, few, many or a size class.

d_call,v_call,j_call,clone_size,cdr3_nt,cdr3_aa
TRBD1,TRBV5-1,TRBJ1-2,NA,TGCGCCAGCAGCTTGGCCGAGGGGGCGCGATATGGCTACACCTTC,CASSLAEGARYGYTF
NA,TRBV7-9,TRBJ1-2,NA,TGTGCCAGCAGTAGAGTAACTATGACGGGCTACACCTTC,CASSRVTMTGYTF
TRBD1,TRBV15,TRBJ2-3,NA,TGTGCCGCCGCCGGCGGACAGGGCGGAGATACGCAGTATTTT,CAAAGGQGGDTQYF
NA,TRBV9,TRBJ2-5,NA,TGTGCCAGCAGCGTAGCTTCGGGGCAAGAGACCCAGTACTTC,CASSVASGQETQYF
TRBD2,TRBV4-1,TRBJ2-3,few,TGCGCCAGCAGCCAAGAGTACTTTAGCGGGGGTGCCGGAGATACGCAGTATTTT,CASSQEYFSGGAGDTQYF
TRBD2,TRBV25-1,TRBJ2-3,many,TGTGCCAGCACCCCGACTAGCGGGGGGGCCTATACGCAGTATTTT,CASTPTSGGAYTQYF
NA,TRBV19,TRBJ2-2,NA,TGTGCCAGTAGTAATGGGGGCCCCGGGGAGCTGTTTTTT,CASSNGGPGELFF
NA,TRBV23-1,TRBJ2-7,few,TGCGCCAGCGCCGGGGACAAGGACGAGCAGTACTTC,CASAGDKDEQYF
NA,TRBV9,TRBJ2-2,NA,TGTGCCAGCAGCGTCCCACCCCCCAGGGGAGAGAACACCGGGGAGCTGTTTTTT,CASSVPPPRGENTGELFF
NA,TRBV6-4,TRBJ1-2,NA,TGTGCCAGCAGACCTACAGGGTACGGGGACAACTATGGCTACACCTTC,CASRPTGYGDNYGYTF
TRBD1,TRBV11-2,TRBJ1-1,few,TGTGCCAGCAGCCCGCGGACAGGGGTGAACACTGAAGCTTTCTTT,CASSPRTGVNTEAFF
TRBD1,TRBV6-1,TRBJ1-5,NA,TGTGCCAGCAGTGACGCGGGGACAGGGGGAGGGTTCCCCCAGCATTTT,CASSDAGTGGGFPQHF
NA,TRBV25-1,TRBJ1-2,NA,TGTGCCAGCAGTGAATATGCGGTGGGCTATGGCTACACCTTC,CASSEYAVGYGYTF
TRBD1,TRBV11-3,TRBJ2-5,NA,TGTGCCAGCAGCATAAACCGGGACAGCCAAGAGACCCAGTACTTC,CASSINRDSQETQYF
NA,TRBV2,TRBJ1-2,few,TGTGCCAGCAGCCCGGCGGGGGGCTACACCTTC,CASSPAGGYTF
NA,TRBV28,TRBJ2-7,few,TGTGCCAGCAGCTGGCGGTTCGAGCAGTACTTC,CASSWRFEQYF
TRBD1,TRBV27,TRBJ2-7,NA,TGTGCCCCCCCGTCCCGGGACAGGACTGGCGACTCCTACGAGCAGTACTTC,CAPPSRDRTGDSYEQYF
TRBD1,TRBV5-1,TRBJ1-2,NA,TGCGCCAGCAGCTCGGGACAGGGGATCTATGGCTACACCTTC,CASSSGQGIYGYTF
NA,TRBV9,TRBJ1-1,NA,TGTGCCAGCAGCGGGAGGGCCTCTGAAGCTTTCTTT,CASSGRASEAFF
TRBD1,TRBV2,TRBJ1-6,few,TGTGCCAGCAGTCTGGGGACAGCTAATAATTCACCCCTCCACTTT,CASSLGTANNSPLHF
TRBD1,TRBV27,TRBJ1-4,NA,TGTGCCAGCAGTGTACAGGGGGCAGGGGAAAAACTGTTTTTT,CASSVQGAGEKLFF
TRBD1,TRBV18,TRBJ2-7,NA,TGTGCCAGCTCACCACCATCAGGGACAGGGAAGAACGAGCAGTACTTC,CASSPPSGTGKNEQYF
TRBD2,TRBV9,TRBJ2-3,NA,TGTGCCAGCAGCGTAGCTTTGGCGGGACTAGCCGGGACGCAGTATTTT,CASSVALAGLAGTQYF
NA,TRBV5-1,TRBJ1-1,NA,TGCGCCAGCAGCCCCGGACAGAGAAACACTGAAGCTTTCTTT,CASSPGQRNTEAFF
NA,TRBV2,TRBJ1-1,NA,TGTGCCAGCCTACAGTTCTTGAACACTGAAGCTTTCTTT,CASLQFLNTEAFF
NA,TRBV15,TRBJ2-7,few,TGTGCCACCAGCAACCCGTTTCCCAGCGAGCAGTACTTC,CATSNPFPSEQYF